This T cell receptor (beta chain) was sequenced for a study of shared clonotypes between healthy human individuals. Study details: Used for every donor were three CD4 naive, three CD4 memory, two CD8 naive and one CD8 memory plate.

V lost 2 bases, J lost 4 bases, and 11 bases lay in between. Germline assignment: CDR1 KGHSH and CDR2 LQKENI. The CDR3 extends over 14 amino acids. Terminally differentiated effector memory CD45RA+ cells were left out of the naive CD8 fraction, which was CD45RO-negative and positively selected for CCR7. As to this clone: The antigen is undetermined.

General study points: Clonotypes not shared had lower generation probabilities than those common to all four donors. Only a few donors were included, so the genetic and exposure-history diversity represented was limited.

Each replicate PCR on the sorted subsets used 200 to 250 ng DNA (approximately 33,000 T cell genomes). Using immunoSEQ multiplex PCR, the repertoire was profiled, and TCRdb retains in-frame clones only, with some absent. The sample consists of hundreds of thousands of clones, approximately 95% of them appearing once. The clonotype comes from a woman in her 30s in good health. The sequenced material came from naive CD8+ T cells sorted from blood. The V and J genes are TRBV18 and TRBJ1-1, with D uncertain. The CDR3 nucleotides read TGTGCCAGCTCACCAAAGAGCCCGATCACTGAAGCTTTCTTT. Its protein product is CASSPKSPITEAFF. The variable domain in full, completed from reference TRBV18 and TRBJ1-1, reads NAGVMQNPRHLVRRRGQEARLRCSPMKGHSHVYWYRQLPEEGLKFMVYLQKENIIDESGMPKERFSAEFPKEGPSILRIQQVVRGDSAAYFCASSPKSPITEAFFGQGTRLTVV.